This T cell receptor beta chain was observed in a study of blood T cells in healthy people across ages. Trimming took 4 bases from V and 6 from J; bases not matched to a gene: 8. This CDR3 spans 14 amino acids. Alongside a J-beta primer mix, a sample-barcoded 5' primer served in a second PCR lasting about 6 to 12 cycles. MiXCR, applied by TCRdb to the 5' RACE reads, yields one record per CDR3 protein. The sample has over a million distinct CDR3 sequences; 42% are singletons. V is TRBV12-3 or TRBV12-4 and J is TRBJ1-2, with 7 bases matching TRBD1. Material: blood. This receptor was taken from a woman under 30 in good health. CDR3 sequence (DNA): TGTGCCAGCAGTTGGAGACAGGGACCGGATGGCTACACCTTC. Protein product: CASSWRQGPDGYTF.